Following are 14 T cell receptor beta chains from one sample sequenced in a study of identical twins. TCRdb re-called the 5' RACE reads with MiXCR, one entry per CDR3 protein. Of around 500,000 distinct CDR3 sequences detected, 14% appear once; the ten largest clones hold over 0.5%. These sequences were also reported in another study, on yellow fever vaccine responses in identical twins.

The sample comprised CD4+ T cells sorted from blood. The receptors were gathered from a woman in her late teens or twenties in good health.

This clonotype was seen a handful of times. The V gene is TRBV10-3, the J gene TRBJ1-2; TRBD1 agrees at 7 bases. The CDR3 has 13 amino acids. The V gene end was trimmed by 7 bases and the J gene end by 7 bases; junction bases not matched to a gene: 9. Germline CDR1 is ENHRY and CDR2 is SYGVKD. Written as DNA, the CDR3 is TGTGCCATCATAGACAGGGAAACGTCTGGCTACACCTTC. It is translated as CAIIDRETSGYTF.

This chain's CDR3 is CASRGHFDTGELFF. CDR3 in DNA: TGTGCCAGCAGGGGTCACTTTGACACCGGGGAGCTGTTTTTT. The chain has TRBV6-1 and TRBJ2-2; D gene uncertain. The V gene's germline CDR1 is MNHNS and CDR2 SASEGT. V was trimmed by 6 bases and J by 3 bases, leaving 11 bases between them. There are 14 residues in the CDR3.

In its sample, this clonotype was seen a few times. This chain connects TRBV12-3 or TRBV12-4 to TRBJ1-4; no firm D call. The CDR3 covers 14 residues. The V end was cut by 0 bases, the J end by 5 bases, with 7 bases between. CDR3 sequence reads: CASSLALGNEKLFF. CDR3 sequence (DNA): TGTGCCAGCAGTTTAGCACTGGGGAATGAAAAACTGTTTTTT.

This clonotype was picked up a small number of times. This rearrangement joins TRBV19 to TRBJ1-1; TRBD1 might be the D (5 bases). The CDR3 loop spans 15 amino acids. Trimming cost V 7 bases and J 0 bases, with 15 bases left between them. The germline CDR1 and CDR2 sequences are LNHDA and SQIVND (reference sequence). CDR3 DNA sequence: TGTGCCAGTAAGCAAGGGGTTCTCTTGAACACTGAAGCTTTCTTT. Encoded protein: CASKQGVLLNTEAFF.

V is TRBV7-9 and J is TRBJ2-5; 8 positions agree with TRBD1. V dropped 3 bases and J dropped 4; count of bases not matched to a gene: 13. The CDR3 length is 17 residues. Germline CDR1 reads SEHNR; CDR2 reads FQNEAQ (reference sequence). The CDR3 nucleotides read TGTGCCAGCAGCTTTTCCCTAAGCCAGACAGGGGTAGAGACCCAGTACTTC. It translates to CASSFSLSQTGVETQYF.

This clonotype was counted only a few times. This chain links TRBV4-2 with TRBJ2-5; 15 bases agree with TRBD2. V lost 0 bases, J lost 6 bases, and 8 bases stayed unmatched. The V gene's germline CDR1 is LGHNA and CDR2 YNFKEQ. The CDR3 loop spans 18 amino acids. The CDR3 reads CASSQEVGTSGRTKTQYF. DNA of the CDR3: TGTGCCAGCAGCCAAGAAGTCGGGACTAGCGGGAGGACGAAGACCCAGTACTTC.

This clonotype was observed a handful of times. This chain uses TRBV29-1 with TRBJ1-2; the D gene is possibly TRBD1 (5 bases). The germline V and J ends were trimmed by 7 bases and 3 bases, with 9 bases remaining between them. The CDR3 is 11 amino acids. Germline V gene data show CDR1 as SQVTM and CDR2 as ANQGSEA. The CDR3 reads CSGGGDYGYTF. CDR3 sequence (DNA): TGCAGCGGGGGCGGTGACTATGGCTACACCTTC.

This clonotype was counted ten times or more. CDR3 nucleotide sequence: TGTGCCAGCAGTTTATATCCGCGCTACGAGCAGTACTTC. Residues: CASSLYPRYEQYF. The chain couples TRBV27 to TRBJ2-7; D unresolved. In germline, CDR1 is MNHEY, CDR2 SMNVEV (reference sequence). Trimming pared 1 base from V and 3 bases from J, leaving 7 bases between. The CDR3 spans 13 residues.

The J gene is TRBJ2-3, the V gene TRBV29-1; 16 positions match TRBD2. The germline V gene has CDR1 SQVTM and CDR2 ANQGSEA. This CDR3 contains 16 residues. Trimming cost V 5 bases and J 5 bases; bases outside gene matches: 7. The CDR3 DNA reads TGCAGCGTTTACACTGGGACTAGCGGGAGGGGAGATACGCAGTATTTT. Its protein product is CSVYTGTSGRGDTQYF.

This chain connects TRBV7-2 to TRBJ2-2; 10 nucleotides agree with TRBD1. CDR1 and CDR2 from the germline V gene are SGHTA and FQGNSA. The length of the CDR3 is 17 residues. After removal of 2 bases from V and 6 bases from J, the junction contained 9 bases not matched to a gene. The CDR3 bases are TGTGCCAGCAGCTTACAGAGACAGGGGGCTCTGGCCGGGGAGCTGTTTTTT. Amino acid sequence: CASSLQRQGALAGELFF. Supplemented by reference TRBV7-2 and TRBJ2-2, the full variable domain reads GAGVSQSPSNKVTEKGKDVELRCDPISGHTALYWYRQSLGQGLEFLIYFQGNSAPDKSGLPSDRFSAERTGGSVSTLTIQRTQQEDSAVYLCASSLQRQGALAGELFFGEGSRLTVL.

The chain is built from TRBV6-5 and TRBJ2-3, with 12 bases aligning to TRBD2. This CDR3 is built from 17 residues. V was pared by 0 bases and J by 4 bases, with 5 bases of the junction left unmatched. Germline assignment: CDR1 MNHEY and CDR2 SVGAGI. CDR3 protein: CASSYSPRLAGADTQYF. The CDR3 DNA follows: TGTGCCAGCAGTTACTCTCCGAGACTAGCGGGAGCAGATACGCAGTATTTT.

The table lists this clonotype with many counts. The chain links TRBV12-3 or TRBV12-4 to TRBJ1-6; 10 bases fit TRBD1. This CDR3 spans 15 amino acids. With V trimmed by 6 bases and J by 8 bases, 7 bases remained unmatched. This CDR3 reads CASSSSGTGDSPLHF. In DNA, the CDR3 is TGTGCCAGCAGCTCAAGCGGGACAGGGGATTCACCCCTCCACTTT.

The V gene is TRBV2, the J gene TRBJ1-5; D is ambiguous. Deletions cut 7 bases from V and 0 bases from J, with 10 bases between. There are 14 residues in the CDR3. Germline assignment: CDR1 SNHLY and CDR2 FYNNEI. The CDR3 loop is CASTRRYSNQPQHF. CDR3 bases: TGTGCCAGCACACGCCGATATAGCAATCAGCCCCAGCATTTT.

The gene calls are TRBV7-9 and TRBJ1-1; the D gene is possibly TRBD1 (6 bases). The CDR3 is 16 amino acids. Germline lookup yields CDR1 SEHNR and CDR2 FQNEAQ (reference sequence). V lost 0 bases and J 0 bases, leaving 11 bases between the germline ends. CDR3 in amino acids: CASSLAGGDMNTEAFF. For the CDR3, the DNA is TGTGCCAGCAGCTTAGCAGGGGGAGATATGAACACTGAAGCTTTCTTT.